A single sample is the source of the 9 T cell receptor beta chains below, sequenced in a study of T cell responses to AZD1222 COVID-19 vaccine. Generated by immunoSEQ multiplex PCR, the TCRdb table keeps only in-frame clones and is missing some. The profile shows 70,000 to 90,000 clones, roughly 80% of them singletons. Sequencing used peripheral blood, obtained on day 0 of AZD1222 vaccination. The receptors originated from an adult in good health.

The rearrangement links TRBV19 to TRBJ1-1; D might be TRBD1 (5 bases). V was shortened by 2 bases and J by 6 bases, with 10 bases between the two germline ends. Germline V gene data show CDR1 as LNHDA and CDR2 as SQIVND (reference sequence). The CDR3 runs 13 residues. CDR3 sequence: CASSIMTEAEAFF. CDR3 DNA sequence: TGTGCCAGTAGTATAATGACAGAAGCTGAAGCTTTCTTT. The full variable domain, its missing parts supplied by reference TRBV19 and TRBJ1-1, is DGGITQSPKYLFRKEGQNVTLSCEQNLNHDAMYWYRQDPGQGLRLIYYSQIVNDFQKGDIAEGYSVSREKKESFPLTVTSAQKNPTAFYLCASSIMTEAEAFFGQGTRLTVV.

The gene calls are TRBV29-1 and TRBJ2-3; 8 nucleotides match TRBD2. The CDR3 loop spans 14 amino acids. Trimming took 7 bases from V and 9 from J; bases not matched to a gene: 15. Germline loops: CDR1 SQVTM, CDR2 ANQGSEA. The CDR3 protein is CSARVPGLENTQYF. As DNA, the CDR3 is TGCAGCGCCCGGGTCCCGGGACTAGAGAACACGCAGTATTTT.

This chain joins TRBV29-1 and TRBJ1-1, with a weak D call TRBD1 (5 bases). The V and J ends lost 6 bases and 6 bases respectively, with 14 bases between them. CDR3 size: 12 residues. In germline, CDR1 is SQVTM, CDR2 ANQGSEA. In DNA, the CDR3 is TGCAGCGTAAGGACACACTCCTCTGAAGCTTTCTTT. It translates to CSVRTHSSEAFF.

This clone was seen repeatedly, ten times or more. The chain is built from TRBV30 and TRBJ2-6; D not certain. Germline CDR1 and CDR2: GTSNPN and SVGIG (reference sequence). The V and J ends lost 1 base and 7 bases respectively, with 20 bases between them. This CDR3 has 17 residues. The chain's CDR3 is CAWSAPTHSWLANVLTF. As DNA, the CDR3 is TGTGCCTGGAGTGCACCCACGCACAGTTGGTTAGCCAACGTCCTGACTTTC. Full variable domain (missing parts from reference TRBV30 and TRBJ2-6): SQTIHQWPATLVQPVGSPLSLECTVEGTSNPNLYWYRQAAGRGLQLLFYSVGIGQISSEVPQNLSASRPQDRQFILSSKKLLLSDSGFYLCAWSAPTHSWLANVLTFGAGSRLTVL.

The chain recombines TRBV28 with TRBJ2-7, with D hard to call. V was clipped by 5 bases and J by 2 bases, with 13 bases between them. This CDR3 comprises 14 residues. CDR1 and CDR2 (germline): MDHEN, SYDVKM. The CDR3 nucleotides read TGTGCCAGCAGTCCACCCCAAGTGACCTACGAGCAGTACTTC. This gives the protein CASSPPQVTYEQYF. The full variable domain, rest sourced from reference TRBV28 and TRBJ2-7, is DVKVTQSSRYLVKRTGEKVFLECVQDMDHENMFWYRQDPGLGLRLIYFSYDVKMKEKGDIPEGYSVSREKKERFSLILESASTNQTSMYLCASSPPQVTYEQYFGPGTRLTVT.

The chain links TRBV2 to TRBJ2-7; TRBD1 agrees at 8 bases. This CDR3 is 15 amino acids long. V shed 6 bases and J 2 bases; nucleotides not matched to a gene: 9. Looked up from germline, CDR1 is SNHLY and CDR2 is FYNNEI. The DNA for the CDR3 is TGTGCCAGCAGAAGAGGGACAGGCGACACCTACGAGCAGTACTTC. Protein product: CASRRGTGDTYEQYF.

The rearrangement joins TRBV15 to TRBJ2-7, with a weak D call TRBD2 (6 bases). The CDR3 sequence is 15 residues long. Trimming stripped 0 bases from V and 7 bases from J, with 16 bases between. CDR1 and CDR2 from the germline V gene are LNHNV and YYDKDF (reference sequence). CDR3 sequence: CATSRDLEGPWEQYF. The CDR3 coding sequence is TGTGCCACCAGCAGAGATCTGGAGGGCCCCTGGGAGCAGTACTTC.

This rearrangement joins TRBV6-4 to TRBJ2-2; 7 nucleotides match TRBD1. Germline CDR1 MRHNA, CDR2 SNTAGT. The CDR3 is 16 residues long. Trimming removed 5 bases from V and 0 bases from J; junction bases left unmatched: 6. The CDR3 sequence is CASSLEGGPNTGELFF. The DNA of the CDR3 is TGTGCCAGCAGTCTCGAAGGGGGCCCGAACACCGGGGAGCTGTTTTTT.

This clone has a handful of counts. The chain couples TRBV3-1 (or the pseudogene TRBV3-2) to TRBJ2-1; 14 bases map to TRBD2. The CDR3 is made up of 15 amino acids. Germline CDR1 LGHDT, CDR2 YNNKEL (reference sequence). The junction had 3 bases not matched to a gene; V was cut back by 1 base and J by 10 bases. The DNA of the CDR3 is TGTGCCAGCAGCCAAGGACTAGCGGGAGGGGGGGAGCAGTTCTTC. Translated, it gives CASSQGLAGGGEQFF.